This T cell receptor beta chain emerged from a study of blood T cell repertoires in COVID-19. At the level of the study: COVID-19 samples from acute and convalescent phases originated in the United States, Italy and Spain. Sources were T cells, B-cell-depleted T cells, or PBMCs; the material itself was cDNA or gDNA.

CDR3 length: 16 residues. V was trimmed by 3 bases and J by 0 bases, leaving 14 bases between them. Germline CDR1 is SGHRS and CDR2 is YFSETQ. In the source study's methods: How many nucleated cells were present was estimated from reference gene primer amplification. Repertoires were generated with immunoSEQ multiplex PCR, while TCRdb's copy carries only in-frame clones and drops some. V and J calls and clone size are copied from that table; D and trimming were computed from the DNA. Of roughly 150,000 clones in the sample, about 86% were seen once. The sample taken for sequencing was peripheral blood. This chain connects TRBV5-1 to TRBJ2-3; possible D gene TRBD2, 6 bases. This TCR came from a woman in her 70s who had recovered from COVID-19. The CDR3 protein is CASSSPSGLSTDTQYF. CDR3 sequence (DNA): TGCGCCAGCAGCTCCCCGAGCGGGCTCAGCACAGATACGCAGTATTTT.